What follows are 2 T cell receptor beta chains derived from one specimen sequenced in a study of cytomegalovirus exposure and HLA in healthy donors. PCR involved 60 Vbeta and 13 Jbeta primers. Profiled with immunoSEQ multiplex PCR; TCRdb holds only in-frame clones, not every one. This sample has over 150,000 clones, with more than 60% found just once. Sequencing was carried out using PBMCs. These receptors originate from a young woman in good health and CMV-seropositive.

The V call is TRBV7-2, the J call TRBJ1-2; TRBD1 is a possible D gene (5 bases). The CDR3 sequence is 16 residues long. Germline V CDR1 and CDR2: SGHTA, FQGNSA. V was cut by 5 bases and J by 4 bases, with 20 bases left in between. CDR3 amino acids: CASSPRAGRGIYGYTF. DNA of the CDR3: TGTGCCAGCAGCCCGCGAGCAGGGCGGGGGATCTATGGCTACACCTTC.

The chain has TRBV20-1 and TRBJ1-1, with D unresolved. V lost 2 bases and J 1 base, leaving 2 bases between the germline ends. CDR1 is DFQATT, CDR2 SNEGSKA, per germline (reference sequence). The CDR3 sequence is 11 residues long. CDR3 sequence reads: CSARQNTEAFF. CDR3 in DNA: TGCAGTGCTAGACAGAACACTGAAGCTTTCTTT.